The 20 T cell receptor beta chains presented below share a single source sample, sequenced in a study of CD8 T cells in ankylosing spondylitis. TCRdb fed the 5' RACE reads into MiXCR, producing one record per CDR3 protein. The profile shows some 130,000 distinct CDR3 sequences, roughly 15% of them singletons. The sequenced sample was blood, either unsorted or a sorted T cell fraction (not recorded which). These receptors were collected from a female donor with ankylosing spondylitis or in good health (not recorded which).

This clonotype was picked up many times. The chain joins TRBV5-6 to TRBJ2-3; D not resolved. The V gene lost 4 bases and the J gene lost 6 bases, with 9 bases spanning the gap. This CDR3 is 12 amino acids long. Germline V gene lookup returns CDR1 SGHDT and CDR2 YYEEEE. The CDR3 DNA follows: TGTGCCAGCAGCGGGTCTCGGGATACGCAGTATTTT. It encodes CASSGSRDTQYF.

In its sample, this clonotype was seen once. Just one base apart from a much larger clone, this may be a read error. The V gene is TRBV7-3, the J gene TRBJ1-4; unclear D gene. In germline, CDR1 is SGHTA, CDR2 FQGTGA. The CDR3 is made up of 13 amino acids. The CDR3 spells CVSSLSNGEKLFF. CDR3 sequence (DNA): TGTGTCAGCAGCTTGAGCAACGGTGAAAAACTGTTTTTT. The full variable domain, in which reference TRBV7-3 and TRBJ1-4 provide the parts outside the CDR3, is GAGVSQTPSNKVTEKGKYVELRCDPISGHTALYWYRQSLGQGPEFLIYFQGTGAADDSGLPNDRFFAVRPEGSVSTLKIQRTERGDSAVYLCVSSLSNGEKLFFGSGTQLSVL.

This chain joins TRBV12-3 or TRBV12-4 and TRBJ2-1; 7 bases fit TRBD2. V shed 6 bases and J 5 bases; nucleotides not matched to a gene: 16. This CDR3 contains 17 residues. CDR3 DNA sequence: TGTGCCAGCAGCCTCACCTGGGGGGGGACTAAAGACAATGAGCAGTTCTTC. It translates to CASSLTWGGTKDNEQFF.

A note on this clonotype: This may stem from a read error, because a much larger clone lies one nucleotide away. V gene TRBV12-3 or TRBV12-4 combines with J gene TRBJ2-1, with 7 bases matching TRBD1. J gave up 15 bases and V 0 bases, and 8 bases lay outside the gene matches. The CDR3 is made up of 13 amino acids. CDR3 coding DNA: TGTGCCAGCAGTTTAGCTCACAGGGGATGGACGTTCTTC. It translates to CASSLAHRGWTFF.

This clonotype was counted between two and nine times. This sequence joins TRBV28 and TRBJ1-1; no definite D call. Germline V gives CDR1 MDHEN, CDR2 SYDVKM. Trimming pared 4 bases from V and 1 base from J, leaving 10 bases between. CDR3 length equals 14 residues. The DNA of the CDR3 is TGTGCCAGCAGTTCTCACAGCCCGAACACTGAAGCTTTCTTT. Residues: CASSSHSPNTEAFF.

This clonotype was found a few times. The rearrangement links TRBV5-1 to TRBJ2-1, with D perhaps matching TRBD1 or TRBD2 (5 bases each). Trimming removed 4 bases at V and 3 bases at J, with 20 bases between. The CDR3 totals 17 residues. Germline V gives CDR1 SGHRS, CDR2 YFSETQ. CDR3 region: CASSGWGRGEGYNEQFF. The CDR3 nucleotides read TGCGCCAGCAGCGGGTGGGGCCGAGGTGAGGGCTACAATGAGCAGTTCTTC.

The rearrangement joins TRBV5-1 to TRBJ2-6; D unclear. CDR3 size: 13 residues. The germline V gene has CDR1 SGHRS and CDR2 YFSETQ. Trimming shortened V by 4 bases and J by 0 bases, and 2 bases separated the two germline ends. The CDR3: CASSASGANVLTF. Here the CDR3 DNA reads TGCGCCAGCAGCGCCTCTGGGGCCAACGTCCTGACTTTC.

This clonotype was observed a handful of times. V and J are TRBV7-2 and TRBJ2-6; no reliable D call. The CDR3 length is 16 residues. Germline V gene sequence: CDR1 SGHTA, CDR2 FQGNSA. With 6 bases removed from V and 0 bases from J, the gap between germline ends came to 12 bases. CDR3 protein: CASSRRMSSGANVLTF. CDR3 DNA: TGTGCCAGCAGTCGACGGATGAGCTCTGGGGCCAACGTCCTGACTTTC.

This clonotype showed up many times. The V gene is TRBV20-1, the J gene TRBJ2-4; D is undetermined. The V gene's germline CDR1 is DFQATT and CDR2 SNEGSKA (reference sequence). This CDR3 has 10 residues. V lost 6 bases to trimming and J lost 10 bases, with 10 bases between them. CDR3 sequence: CSALGLIQYF. The CDR3 coding sequence is TGCAGTGCCCTCGGTCTTATTCAGTACTTC.

CDR3 sequence (DNA): TGTGCCAGCAGTCGTGCAGGGGGCACTGAAGCTTTCTTT. This encodes CASSRAGGTEAFF. This sequence joins TRBV6-1 and TRBJ1-1; 7 bases map to TRBD1. This CDR3 has 13 residues. Germline CDR1 MNHNS, CDR2 SASEGT. With V trimmed by 5 bases and J by 4 bases, 4 bases remained unmatched.

In the case of this clonotype: Given a much more abundant clone one base away, this may be a read error. This chain uses TRBV7-2 with TRBJ1-1; D not resolved. Germline CDR1 SGHTA, CDR2 FQGNSA. CDR3 length: 12 amino acids. V was pared by 5 bases and J by 10 bases, with 14 bases between. The CDR3 is CASSHQTRTAFF. CDR3 in DNA: TGTGCCAGCAGCCACCAGACAAGGACAGCTTTCTTT.

This clonotype was counted a few times. The chain is built from TRBV2 and TRBJ2-1; D gene unclear. This CDR3 spans 14 amino acids. Germline assignment: CDR1 SNHLY and CDR2 FYNNEI. V was pared by 3 bases and J by 5 bases, with 11 bases between. CDR3 in amino acids: CASSEVGINNEQFF. CDR3 coding DNA: TGTGCCAGCAGTGAGGTGGGGATAAACAATGAGCAGTTCTTC. Full variable domain (rest looked up from reference TRBV2 and TRBJ2-1): EPEVTQTPSHQVTQMGQEVILRCVPISNHLYFYWYRQILGQKVEFLVSFYNNEISEKSEIFDDQFSVERPDGSNFTLKIRSTKLEDSAMYFCASSEVGINNEQFFGPGTRLTVL.

CDR3 sequence reads: CASSVGEGSSYEQYF. The CDR3 nucleotides are TGTGCCAGCAGCGTAGGAGAGGGCAGCTCCTACGAGCAGTACTTC. J is TRBJ2-7 and V is TRBV9; a possible D gene is TRBD2 (5 bases). Deletions cut 0 bases from V and 0 bases from J, with 10 bases between. CDR3 length equals 15 residues. Germline loops: CDR1 SGDLS, CDR2 YYNGEE.

The table lists this clonotype with many counts. The chain employs TRBV29-1 and TRBJ2-4; D unresolved. Trimming took 3 bases from V and 2 from J, leaving 5 bases between them. Germline CDR1 and CDR2: SQVTM and ANQGSEA. The CDR3 spans 12 residues. In DNA form, the CDR3 reads TGCAGCGTTGAGAAATCCAAAAACATTCAGTACTTC. This encodes CSVEKSKNIQYF.

The genes are TRBV20-1 and TRBJ1-6; 7 nucleotides match TRBD1. The CDR3 sequence is 18 residues long. Germline V lookup: CDR1 DFQATT, CDR2 SNEGSKA (reference sequence). The junction had 19 bases not matched to a gene; V was cut back by 5 bases and J by 6 bases. CDR3 region: CSARPGQRLVVGNSPLHF. CDR3 coding DNA: TGCAGTGCTCGCCCGGGACAGAGGTTGGTCGTCGGTAATTCACCCCTCCACTTT.

The chain combines TRBV7-9 with TRBJ1-1; a possible D gene is TRBD1 (6 bases). Germline CDR1 and CDR2: SEHNR and FQNEAQ (reference sequence). The CDR3 has 14 residues. Trimming stripped 4 bases from V and 7 bases from J, with 16 bases between. For the CDR3, the DNA is TGTGCCAGCAGCTCGTTCCGGGACACGGGTGAAGCTTTCTTT. This codes for CASSSFRDTGEAFF.

This chain connects TRBV12-3 or TRBV12-4 to TRBJ1-1; D may be TRBD1 (5 bases). The CDR3 has 15 residues. The V end lost 0 bases, the J end lost 4 bases, and 12 bases lay between the germline ends. CDR3 protein: CASSLARGAGTEAFF. In DNA form, the CDR3 reads TGTGCCAGCAGTTTAGCGAGAGGGGCGGGCACTGAAGCTTTCTTT.

This clonotype was found a few times. V is TRBV18 and J is TRBJ2-1; D gene uncertain. CDR3 length equals 13 residues. Between the trimmed V and J ends, which lost 3 bases and 7 bases, there was a span of 10 bases. Germline V lookup: CDR1 KGHSH, CDR2 LQKENI. CDR3 region: CASSPPSTNEQFF. CDR3 DNA sequence: TGTGCCAGCTCACCCCCGAGCACGAATGAGCAGTTCTTC.

The sample holds many counts of this clonotype. This chain joins TRBV9 and TRBJ1-2; D possibly corresponds to TRBD1 (5 bases). Germline CDR1 and CDR2: SGDLS and YYNGEE. Trimming left V 0 bases short and J 2 bases short, with 8 bases between. The CDR3 has 14 amino acids. DNA of the CDR3: TGTGCCAGCAGCGTAGAGGGACGAAACTATGGCTACACCTTC. Protein product: CASSVEGRNYGYTF.

This chain links TRBV28 with TRBJ1-5; D gene unclear. Looked up from germline, CDR1 is MDHEN and CDR2 is SYDVKM. There are 12 residues in the CDR3. The ends were cut back, 5 bases at V and 7 bases at J, with 9 bases in the middle. CDR3 coding DNA: TGTGCCAGCAGTCCCCTACAGCAGCCCCAGCATTTT. Encoded protein: CASSPLQQPQHF.